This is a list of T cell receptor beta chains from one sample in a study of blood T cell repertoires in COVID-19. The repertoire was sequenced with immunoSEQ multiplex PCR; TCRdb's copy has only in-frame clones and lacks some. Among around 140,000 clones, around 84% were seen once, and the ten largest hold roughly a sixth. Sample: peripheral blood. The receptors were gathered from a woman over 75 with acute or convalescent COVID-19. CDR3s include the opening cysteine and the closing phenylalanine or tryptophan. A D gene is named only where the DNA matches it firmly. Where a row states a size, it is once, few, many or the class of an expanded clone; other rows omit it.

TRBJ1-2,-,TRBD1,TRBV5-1,TGCGCCAGCAGCTTGGGACAGGGGGCGGAGTATGGCTACACCTTC,CASSLGQGAEYGYTF
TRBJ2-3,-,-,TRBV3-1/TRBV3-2,TGTGCCAGCAGCCAAGTCGGAGGGGATACGCAGTATTTT,CASSQVGGDTQYF
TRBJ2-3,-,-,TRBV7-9,TGTGCCAGCAGCCTCCTATACACAGATACGCAGTATTTT,CASSLLYTDTQYF
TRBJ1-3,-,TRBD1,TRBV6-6,TGTGCCAGCAGCCGAGGGACAGGGGGAAACACCATATATTTT,CASSRGTGGNTIYF
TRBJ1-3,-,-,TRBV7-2,TGTGCCAGCAGCTTAGGGGCAGGGGTGAGCTCTGGAAACACCATATATTTT,CASSLGAGVSSGNTIYF
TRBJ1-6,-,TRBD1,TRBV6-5,TGTGCCAGCAGTCGGGACAGGGGTAATTCACCCCTCCACTTT,CASSRDRGNSPLHF
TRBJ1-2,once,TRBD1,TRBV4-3,TGCGCCAGCAGCCAAGATTTGGGGACAGGGGCCTATGGCTACACCTTC,CASSQDLGTGAYGYTF
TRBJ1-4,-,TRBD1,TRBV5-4,TGTGCCAGCAGCTTGGGGGACAGTTTCAATGAAAAACTGTTTTTT,CASSLGDSFNEKLFF
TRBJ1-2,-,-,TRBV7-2,TGTGCCAGCACCTTGACAGGCCTCCTCTATGGCTACACCTTC,CASTLTGLLYGYTF
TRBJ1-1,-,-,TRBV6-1,TGTGCCAGCAGTGAAGGGCAGGGATACACTGAAGCTTTCTTT,CASSEGQGYTEAFF
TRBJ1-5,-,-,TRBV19,TGTGCCAGTAAGTGGGGCCCCAATCAGCCCCAGCATTTT,CASKWGPNQPQHF
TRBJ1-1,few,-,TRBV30,TGTGCCTGGAGTGTAAGGTTCAGACAGAACACTGAAGCTTTCTTT,CAWSVRFRQNTEAFF
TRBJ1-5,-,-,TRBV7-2,TGTGCCAGCAGCTTAGCGCTAAGTGGCAATCAGCCCCAGCATTTT,CASSLALSGNQPQHF
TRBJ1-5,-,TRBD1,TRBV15,TGTGCCACCAGTAAGGGACAGGAGGGCAATCAGCCCCAGCATTTT,CATSKGQEGNQPQHF
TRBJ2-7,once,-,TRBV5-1,TGCGCCAGCAGCTTGTCCGACAGACCCTACGAGCAGTACTTC,CASSLSDRPYEQYF
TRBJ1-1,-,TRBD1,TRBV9,TGTGCCAGCAGCCCCAGGTTACAGGGGGCAGGAAACACTGAAGCTTTCTTT,CASSPRLQGAGNTEAFF
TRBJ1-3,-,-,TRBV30,TGTGCCTGGCAAAGCCCGGGAAACACCATATATTTT,CAWQSPGNTIYF
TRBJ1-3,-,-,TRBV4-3,TGCGCCAGCAGCCAAGAAATGCAGGCCAGCTCTGGAAACACCATATATTTT,CASSQEMQASSGNTIYF
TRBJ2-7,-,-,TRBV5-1,TGCGCCAGCAGCCTAAATCCCGCCTACGAGCAGTACTTC,CASSLNPAYEQYF
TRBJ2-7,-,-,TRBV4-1,TGCGCCAGCAGCCACATTAGACAGAACCCAGCCTACGAGCAGTACTTC,CASSHIRQNPAYEQYF
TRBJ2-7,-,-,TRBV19,TGTGCCAGTAGTATAAGGCCAGGGTCAATAGAGCAGTACTTC,CASSIRPGSIEQYF
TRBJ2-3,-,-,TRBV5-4,TGTGCCAGCAGAGGGAGGCAGGGTGGATGGGATACGCAGTATTTT,CASRGRQGGWDTQYF
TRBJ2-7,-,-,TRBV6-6,TGTGCCAGCAGAGACGGGGGATCCGAGCAGTACTTC,CASRDGGSEQYF
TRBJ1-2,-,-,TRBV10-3,TGTGCCATCAGGGGCCACAGGGCCCCTAACTATGGCTACACCTTC,CAIRGHRAPNYGYTF
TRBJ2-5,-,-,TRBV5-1,TGCGCCAGCAGCTTCACAGGGGGAGGGGAGACCCAGTACTTC,CASSFTGGGETQYF
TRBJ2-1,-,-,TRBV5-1,TGCGCCAGCAGCTTGGGACAGGCCAATGAGCAGTTCTTC,CASSLGQANEQFF
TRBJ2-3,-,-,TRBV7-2,TGTGCCAGCAGCTTATCGCGGGTGTCTAGCACAGATACGCAGTATTTT,CASSLSRVSSTDTQYF
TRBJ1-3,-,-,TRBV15,TGTGCCACCAGCAACCCGGGGGTGTCTGGAAACACCATATATTTT,CATSNPGVSGNTIYF
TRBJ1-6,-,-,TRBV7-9,TGTGCCAGCAGCTTAGCGGGGGCGGAGAATTCACCCCTCCACTTT,CASSLAGAENSPLHF
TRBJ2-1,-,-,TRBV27,TGTGCCAGCAGTTCCGAGGTGAGAGGGACAGAGCAGTTCTTC,CASSSEVRGTEQFF
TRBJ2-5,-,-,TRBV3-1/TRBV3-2,TGTGCCAGCAGCCCAGGACACGATCAAGAGACCCAGTACTTC,CASSPGHDQETQYF
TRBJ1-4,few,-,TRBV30,TGTGCCTGGAAGCGGGGGAGGTCAACTAATGAAAAACTGTTTTTT,CAWKRGRSTNEKLFF
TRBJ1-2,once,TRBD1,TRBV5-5,TGTGCCAGCAAATCAAAGGAGGGGGCATATGGCTACACCTTC,CASKSKEGAYGYTF
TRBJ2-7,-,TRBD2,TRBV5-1,TGCGCCAGCAGCTTGGAGGGCGGGGGGGGCCTGGCCTACGAGCAGTACTTC,CASSLEGGGGLAYEQYF
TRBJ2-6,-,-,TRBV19,TGTGCCAGTACCACTGACAGTATCTCTGGGGCCAACGTCCTGACTTTC,CASTTDSISGANVLTF
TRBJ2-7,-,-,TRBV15,TGTGCCACCAGCAGAGTACCTGGGAGCTCCTACGAGCAGTACTTC,CATSRVPGSSYEQYF
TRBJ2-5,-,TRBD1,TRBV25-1,TGTGCCAGCAGGATGACAGGGGGCGGAGAGACCCAGTACTTC,CASRMTGGGETQYF
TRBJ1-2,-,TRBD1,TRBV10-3,TGTGCCATCAGTGAACAGGGGGCTAATGGCTACACCTTC,CAISEQGANGYTF
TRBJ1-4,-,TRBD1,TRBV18,TGTGCCAGCTCACCCGGGACAGGGGATGAAAAACTGTTTTTT,CASSPGTGDEKLFF
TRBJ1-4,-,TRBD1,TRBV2,TGTGCCAGCAGTGCTTACAGGGGATCAACTAATGAAAAACTGTTTTTT,CASSAYRGSTNEKLFF
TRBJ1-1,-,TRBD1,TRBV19,TGTGCCAGTAGTCCGAGACAGGGTCGGACTTTCTTT,CASSPRQGRTFF
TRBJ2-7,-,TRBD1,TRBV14,TGTGCCAGCAGCCCGAATTACAGGGGCGAGCAGTACTTC,CASSPNYRGEQYF
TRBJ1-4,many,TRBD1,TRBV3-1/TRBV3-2,TGTGCCAGCAGCCAAGGGACAGGGTACGAAAAACTGTTTTTT,CASSQGTGYEKLFF
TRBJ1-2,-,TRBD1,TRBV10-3,TGTGCCATCAGTCCGGGACAGGGGGCGAGAAACTATGGCTACACCTTC,CAISPGQGARNYGYTF
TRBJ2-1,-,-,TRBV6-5,TGTGCCAGCAGAGACGAGACAGGATACAATGAGCAGTTCTTC,CASRDETGYNEQFF
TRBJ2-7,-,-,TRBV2,TGTGCCAGCAGGGACGGACTCCGCGAGCAGTACTTC,CASRDGLREQYF
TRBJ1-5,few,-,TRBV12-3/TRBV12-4,TGTGCCAGCAGTCCAGGGTGGGGTCAGCCCCAGCATTTT,CASSPGWGQPQHF
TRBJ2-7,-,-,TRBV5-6,TGTGCCAGCAGCTTCGGGGGTAGCGACGAGCAGTACTTC,CASSFGGSDEQYF
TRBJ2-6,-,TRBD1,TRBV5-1,TGCGCCAGCAGCTGGACAGGGGGCGGTGGGGCCAACGTCCTGACTTTC,CASSWTGGGGANVLTF
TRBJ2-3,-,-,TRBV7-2,TGTGCCAGCAGCACTCGGGTGGCAGATACGCAGTATTTT,CASSTRVADTQYF
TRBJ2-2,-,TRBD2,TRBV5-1,TGCGCCAGCAAACTAGCGATAGAAAGCACCGGGGAGCTGTTTTTT,CASKLAIESTGELFF
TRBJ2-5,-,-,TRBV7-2,TGTGCCAGCAGCTTAGTCGGGGTGGGGATGGGAGAGACCCAGTACTTC,CASSLVGVGMGETQYF
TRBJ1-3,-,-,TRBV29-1,TGCAGCGCGAGTCCGGGGGGAAGCTCTGGAAACACCATATATTTT,CSASPGGSSGNTIYF
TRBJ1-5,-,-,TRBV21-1,TGTGCCAGACGGGGGGCCCAGAGAGGTCAGCCCCAGCATTTT,CARRGAQRGQPQHF
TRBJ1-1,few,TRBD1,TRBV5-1,TGCGCCAGCAGGAGGGGGCAGACTGAAGCTTTCTTT,CASRRGQTEAFF
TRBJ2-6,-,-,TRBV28,TGTGCCAGCAGCCCCCAACTTGGGGCCAACGTCCTGACTTTC,CASSPQLGANVLTF